These T cell receptor beta chains were read from a single sample in a study of T cells in Graves' hyperthyroidism and ophthalmopathy. TCRdb re-analysed the multiplex PCR reads in MiXCR, keeping a single row per CDR3 protein. The sample yields 500,000 to 600,000 distinct CDR3 sequences, 15% to 20% seen once. The sequenced material came from blood. The receptors stem from a man aged 35 to 55 with Graves' ophthalmopathy. The CDR3 runs from the conserved cysteine through the conserved F or W. Each record gives: clone size, J gene, V gene, D gene, CDR3 protein, CDR3 DNA. A D gene is named only where the DNA matches it firmly. Where a row states a size, it is once, few, many or the class of an expanded clone; other rows omit it.

size: many
J: TRBJ2-5
V: TRBV11-1
D: TRBD1
CDR3: CASSRQGRETQYF
DNA: TGTGCCAGCAGCCGACAGGGACGGGAGACCCAGTACTTC

size: few
J: TRBJ1-2
V: TRBV28
D: .
CDR3: CASRVLGGSYGYTF
DNA: TGTGCCAGCAGGGTATTGGGGGGGTCCTATGGCTACACCTTC

size: many
J: TRBJ2-1
V: TRBV9
D: .
CDR3: CASSVSSSPNEQFF
DNA: TGTGCCAGCAGCGTATCATCTAGCCCCAATGAGCAGTTCTTC

size: .
J: TRBJ2-7
V: TRBV7-2
D: .
CDR3: CASSLSSSSGSSYEQYF
DNA: TGTGCCAGCAGCTTAAGCAGCTCGAGCGGAAGCTCCTACGAGCAGTACTTC

size: .
J: TRBJ1-4
V: TRBV11-2
D: .
CDR3: CASSFPTATNEKLFF
DNA: TGTGCCAGCAGCTTCCCGACAGCAACTAATGAAAAACTGTTTTTT

size: many
J: TRBJ1-5
V: TRBV28
D: TRBD1
CDR3: CASSPTGFTQPQHF
DNA: TGTGCCAGCAGTCCGACAGGGTTCACTCAGCCCCAGCATTTT

size: .
J: TRBJ2-6
V: TRBV3-1
D: .
CDR3: CASSPKKGRLFFGANVLTF
DNA: TGTGCCAGCAGCCCAAAGAAGGGGCGCTTGTTCTTTGGGGCCAACGTCCTGACTTTC

size: few
J: TRBJ2-7
V: TRBV10-3
D: .
CDR3: CAISEFPETGRYEQYF
DNA: TGTGCCATCAGTGAGTTCCCCGAGACAGGCCGCTACGAGCAGTACTTC

size: .
J: TRBJ2-2
V: TRBV20-1
D: TRBD2
CDR3: CSARDPLAGGPGNTGELFF
DNA: TGCAGTGCTAGAGACCCACTAGCGGGAGGGCCAGGGAACACCGGGGAGCTGTTTTTT

size: .
J: TRBJ2-5
V: TRBV11-2
D: TRBD2
CDR3: CASSPGRVTSGRGQETQYF
DNA: TGTGCCAGCAGCCCTGGGCGGGTTACTAGCGGGAGAGGGCAAGAGACCCAGTACTTC

size: many
J: TRBJ2-3
V: TRBV27
D: .
CDR3: CASSDVTDTQYF
DNA: TGTGCCAGCAGTGATGTCACAGATACGCAGTATTTT

size: few
J: TRBJ2-7
V: TRBV6-1
D: .
CDR3: CASSGEDGGVFEQYF
DNA: TGTGCCAGCAGTGGAGAAGACGGCGGAGTATTCGAGCAGTACTTC

size: .
J: TRBJ2-1
V: TRBV15
D: .
CDR3: CATSRGGIEQFF
DNA: TGTGCCACCAGCAGAGGGGGGATTGAGCAGTTCTTC

size: .
J: TRBJ1-2
V: TRBV28
D: TRBD1
CDR3: CASSPNGQGPGYGYTF
DNA: TGTGCCAGCAGTCCAAACGGACAGGGACCGGGCTATGGCTACACCTTC

size: few
J: TRBJ2-7
V: TRBV6-4
D: .
CDR3: CASSESGSSYEQYF
DNA: TGTGCCAGCAGTGAGAGCGGCAGCTCCTACGAGCAGTACTTC

size: few
J: TRBJ1-2
V: TRBV30
D: TRBD1
CDR3: CAWSVQGLGQGAGYGYTF
DNA: TGTGCCTGGAGTGTCCAAGGGCTCGGGCAGGGGGCCGGCTATGGCTACACCTTC

size: once
J: TRBJ1-4
V: TRBV4-3
D: .
CDR3: CASSQDLSRDSGANEKLFF
DNA: TGCGCCAGCAGCCAAGATCTAAGCCGTGACTCCGGAGCTAATGAAAAACTGTTTTTT

size: .
J: TRBJ2-5
V: TRBV18
D: .
CDR3: CASSPSVPPRTQYF
DNA: TGTGCCAGCTCACCAAGTGTCCCCCCGCGGACCCAGTACTTC

size: .
J: TRBJ2-7
V: TRBV11-1
D: .
CDR3: CASSNTPGGSYEQYF
DNA: TGTGCCAGCAGCAATACCCCGGGCGGTTCCTACGAGCAGTACTTC

size: .
J: TRBJ2-7
V: TRBV30
D: TRBD1
CDR3: CAWSAGQSYEQYF
DNA: TGTGCCTGGAGTGCGGGACAGAGCTACGAGCAGTACTTC

size: .
J: TRBJ1-4
V: TRBV20-1
D: .
CDR3: CSAVRGGLSNEKLFF
DNA: TGCAGTGCTGTCCGAGGGGGTCTGAGTAATGAAAAACTGTTTTTT

size: .
J: TRBJ2-1
V: TRBV11-2
D: TRBD2
CDR3: CASSPLAGADNEQFF
DNA: TGTGCCAGCAGCCCACTAGCGGGGGCGGACAATGAGCAGTTCTTC

size: .
J: TRBJ1-6
V: TRBV27
D: .
CDR3: CASSLSQIGARNNSPLHF
DNA: TGTGCCAGCAGTTTATCCCAGATTGGGGCGCGGAATAATTCACCCCTCCACTTT

size: many
J: TRBJ2-1
V: TRBV11-3
D: .
CDR3: CASSADYSSYNEQFF
DNA: TGTGCCAGCAGCGCAGACTACAGCTCCTACAATGAGCAGTTCTTC

size: few
J: TRBJ2-7
V: TRBV5-8
D: TRBD1
CDR3: CASSLRDRVEQYF
DNA: TGTGCCAGCAGCTTAAGGGACAGGGTCGAGCAGTACTTC

size: .
J: TRBJ2-2
V: TRBV5-1
D: .
CDR3: CASSLVGSSNTGELFF
DNA: TGCGCCAGCAGCTTGGTGGGCAGTTCGAACACCGGGGAGCTGTTTTTT

size: many
J: TRBJ1-1
V: TRBV19
D: .
CDR3: CASSIGMNTEAFF
DNA: TGTGCCAGCAGCATCGGAATGAACACTGAAGCTTTCTTT

size: many
J: TRBJ1-2
V: TRBV6-2/TRBV6-3
D: .
CDR3: CASSYSAVGYGYTF
DNA: TGTGCCAGCAGTTACTCGGCGGTGGGATATGGCTACACCTTC

size: many
J: TRBJ2-5
V: TRBV12-3/TRBV12-4
D: .
CDR3: CASSRGAGYQETQYF
DNA: TGTGCCAGCAGCAGGGGAGCGGGTTACCAAGAGACCCAGTACTTC

size: once
J: TRBJ2-1
V: TRBV3-1
D: .
CDR3: CASSQVIVGAEQFF
DNA: TGTGCCAGCAGCCAAGTTATAGTAGGCGCTGAGCAGTTCTTC

size: .
J: TRBJ2-2
V: TRBV6-1
D: TRBD2
CDR3: CASKGTSGGFTGELFF
DNA: TGTGCCAGCAAGGGCACGAGCGGGGGGTTCACCGGGGAGCTGTTTTTT

size: many
J: TRBJ1-1
V: TRBV2
D: .
CDR3: CASRGQIMNTEAFF
DNA: TGTGCCAGCAGAGGACAGATAATGAACACTGAAGCTTTCTTT

size: many
J: TRBJ2-2
V: TRBV6-1
D: .
CDR3: CASSETGSQSSELFF
DNA: TGTGCCAGCAGTGAAACGGGTAGCCAATCGTCAGAGCTGTTTTTT

size: many
J: TRBJ1-1
V: TRBV5-5
D: .
CDR3: CASSLVEGGLAFF
DNA: TGTGCCAGCAGCTTGGTGGAGGGGGGCCTAGCTTTCTTT

size: few
J: TRBJ2-6
V: TRBV15
D: .
CDR3: CATSRDREQGKTGANVLTF
DNA: TGTGCCACCAGCAGAGATCGCGAGCAGGGGAAGACTGGGGCCAACGTCCTGACTTTC

size: .
J: TRBJ2-2
V: TRBV6-2/TRBV6-3
D: .
CDR3: CASKESEGSGELFF
DNA: TGTGCCAGCAAAGAGTCGGAGGGAAGCGGGGAGCTGTTTTTT

size: many
J: TRBJ2-7
V: TRBV28
D: TRBD1
CDR3: CASRAATGGGYEQYF
DNA: TGTGCCAGCAGAGCTGCGACAGGGGGAGGCTACGAGCAGTACTTC

size: many
J: TRBJ2-5
V: TRBV5-8
D: TRBD1
CDR3: CASSLQGARETQYF
DNA: TGTGCCAGCAGCTTGCAGGGGGCGAGAGAGACCCAGTACTTC

size: many
J: TRBJ2-7
V: TRBV5-1
D: .
CDR3: CASSFDRTYEQYF
DNA: TGCGCCAGCAGCTTCGACAGAACCTACGAGCAGTACTTC

size: many
J: TRBJ2-3
V: TRBV28
D: .
CDR3: CASRGARIGQYF
DNA: TGTGCCAGCAGGGGAGCCCGGATAGGGCAGTATTTT

size: .
J: TRBJ2-1
V: TRBV5-1
D: .
CDR3: CASSLADIGNEQFF
DNA: TGCGCCAGCAGCTTGGCCGACATCGGGAATGAGCAGTTCTTC

size: .
J: TRBJ2-2
V: TRBV19
D: .
CDR3: CASSPASTNTGELFF
DNA: TGTGCCAGTAGTCCTGCCTCAACCAACACCGGGGAGCTGTTTTTT

size: .
J: TRBJ1-4
V: TRBV12-3/TRBV12-4
D: TRBD1
CDR3: CASSGGGRDEKLFF
DNA: TGTGCCAGCAGTGGAGGGGGCAGGGATGAAAAACTGTTTTTT